The clone carrying this T cell receptor (beta chain) was seen more than once but under ten times. Its antigen is still unknown. The source of the sample is a study of T cells after yellow fever vaccination. At the level of the study: SMART-Seq v4 Ultra Low Input handled preparation of low-cell-number fractions. Notes on the study in general: Sorted repertoires could include abundant contaminating clonotypes from bulk cells. The secondary response was weaker, and its peak arrived faster, on day 5 versus 15.

MiXCR, applied by TCRdb to the 5' RACE reads, yields one record per CDR3 protein. The data show 250,000 to 350,000 distinct CDR3 sequences, about 6.6% seen once. The germline V and J ends were trimmed by 4 bases and 3 bases, with 17 bases remaining between them. Germline CDR1 is KGHDR and CDR2 is SFDVKD. The CDR3 covers 17 residues. Material: PBMCs, obtained 45 days after the first yellow fever vaccination. This receptor was taken from a man younger than 30 who received the YFV17D yellow fever vaccine. The chain is built from TRBV24-1 and TRBJ2-2; maybe TRBD2 (7 bases). The CDR3 is CATSDSAGGRDTGELFF. The DNA for the CDR3 is TGTGCCACCAGTGACTCAGCCGGGGGGCGCGACACCGGGGAGCTGTTTTTT.